In this sample, the clone carrying this T cell receptor (beta chain) turned up once. The data derive from a study of blood T cell repertoires in COVID-19. Study-level information: COVID-19 samples collected from the United States, Italy and Spain covered acute and convalescent phases. Sources were T cells, B-cell-depleted T cells, or PBMCs; the material itself was cDNA or gDNA.

Original analysis: Nucleated cell counts were estimated from reference gene primer amplification. Sequenced by immunoSEQ multiplex PCR; TCRdb stores in-frame clones only, minus some. V and J calls and clone size are given by that table; D and trimming were obtained from the DNA. The table shows hundreds of thousands of clones, with around four fifths occurring only once. Germline assignment: CDR1 MGHRA and CDR2 YSYEKL. Trimming cost V 2 bases and J 6 bases; bases outside gene matches: 11. The CDR3 extends over 18 amino acids. This clonotype was sampled from an elderly woman with active or convalescent COVID-19. Sequenced: peripheral blood. V gene TRBV4-1 combines with J gene TRBJ2-3, with 13 positions matching TRBD2. The CDR3, as DNA: TGCGCCAGCAGCCAAAAACGTACTAGCGGGAGGGCTGCTGATACGCAGTATTTT. It yields the protein CASSQKRTSGRAADTQYF.